This TCR beta chain was identified in a study of naive and memory T cell subsets listed by TCRdb under 2017. Broadly, across the study: Sorted naive and memory T cell subsets from peripheral blood were analyzed in the study using a UMI-based, open-source pipeline for TCR alpha and beta sequencing. Complete agreement was observed between the functional CMV T cell responses and the IgG serology results. RNA was DNase-treated and reverse transcribed with TCR constant-region primers, mostly using SuperScript III. What the authors observed across the whole study: Each clonotype was defined as a single alpha or beta chain sequence rather than as a paired alpha/beta receptor. Gini index rose and Shannon and inverse Simpson diversity fell from naive through CM, EM and EMRA in both CD4 and CD8 cells. A power law was followed by TCR abundance, with an exponent that differed between naive and memory subsets but was consistent across the three individuals. RNA-based TCR counts may be influenced by expression changes linked to T cell activation and differentiation. Once error correction was done, more than 95% of naive TCR sequences showed up just once, which made the naive abundance distributions much steeper than those of the memory subsets. No ground truth was available to validate the repertoire findings for the naive and memory subsets.

As for this clonotype: This clone's antigen is unknown. No much larger clone is present one base from it, and per-base qualities are unavailable.

The germline V gene encodes CDR1 SNHLY and CDR2 FYNNEI. The junction carries 16 bases between V and J, which are trimmed by 4 bases and 9 bases respectively. From cysteine to phenylalanine, the CDR3 is 14 amino acids long. Of all the DNA, just the CDR3 is kept, 42 bases in frame from base 1. From the second PCR step onward, the TCR alpha chain libraries and the TCR beta chain libraries were amplified separately. The CMV status of each donor was determined by measuring IFNgamma production from CD4+ T cells after fresh PBMCs had been stimulated overnight with CMV viral lysate. Using Miltenyi beads, CD4 T cells were first positively selected, and CD8 T cells were then positively selected from the CD4-negative fraction. Cells stained for CD3, CD4, CD8, CD45RA, CD27 and a live/dead dye were sorted on a BD Aria II into four subsets by CD45RA and CD27. The sorting gate for effector memory cells was CD45RA-CD27-, and the sorting gate for EMRA cells was CD45RA+CD27-. Three healthy volunteers provided blood, and each donor's sample was split into CD4 and CD8 T cells and then further divided into four differentiation subsets. Roughly 120 ml of peripheral blood was collected from each donor, and PBMC were isolated from the blood using Ficoll-Paque PLUS density-gradient centrifugation. Sorted cells were lysed in RLT buffer, after which RNA was extracted using a Qiagen RNeasy kit and stored at -80 degrees C.

The library was made by UMI-ligation and nested PCR. The beta constant-region primer was an equimolar mix of two oligonucleotides covering both TRBC1 and TRBC2. Four rounds of PCR were used to amplify ligated cDNA, with nested alpha and beta constant-region primers being used together with the SP2 primer. T4 RNA ligase 1 ligated a single-stranded oligonucleotide carrying the SP2 primer and a 12-nucleotide UMI to the cDNA 3' end. The ligation reaction was kept at 16 degrees C for about 20-24 hours. To avoid over-amplification, PCR2 was usually performed as a SYBR Green qPCR and halted once a predetermined threshold was reached. All purifications after the first were performed with Agencourt AMPure XP magnetic beads. Libraries were quantified by Qubit and checked on a TapeStation, with a main peak expected near 650 bp. Pooled libraries were sequenced on an Illumina MiSeq with v2 2x251 paired-end kits, typically giving roughly 1-2.3 million reads per sample. Libraries were pooled at about 4 nM per sample, and 5-7% PhiX was added to improve cluster recognition. Under the source paper's analysis protocol: FASTQ reads processed by Demultiplexor were assigned V and J genes by Decombinator through tag matching that tolerated a single base-pair mismatch. By using UMIs, Collapsinator corrected both sequencing errors and the frequency errors caused by PCR heterogeneity. TCRs were translated and CDR3s were extracted from the conserved cysteine to the FGXG phenylalanine by CDR3Translator, with non-productive sequences being flagged. Repertoires were subsampled to equal numbers of UMI-defined TCRs before Gini, Shannon entropy and inverse Simpson indices were calculated. Within the linear range, a power law was fitted to clonotype abundance distributions using maximum likelihood. For one naive CD8 sample, the pipeline and MIGEC produced similar UMI counts, unique TCR numbers and clonal distributions. A set of several thousand CMV-associated CDR3 sequences, compiled from VDJdb and a published dataset, was used to search the repertoires. The public reads were reanalyzed by TCRdb: fastp trimming at Q25, MiXCR alignment, in-frame beta chains only. Each CDR3 protein gets just one entry, which takes the most common genes and DNA from the rows behind it. The V and J calls come from TCRdb's annotation, not from the publication. This sample is represented by 7,900 or so distinct CDR3 sequences; about 30% of them were singletons. Of the sample, approximately 58% is held by the ten largest clones.

The TCR sequence derives from a human donor in good health. The material sequenced was CD8+ TEMRA cells from blood. What this sample's cell subset or site label stands for: effector memory re-expressing CD45RA, CD45RA+ CD27-. Recombination connected TRBV2 to TRBJ2-1; 8 matching bases give a weak D call of TRBD1. The CDR3 in this case is CASSVDREGGEQFF. The sequenced DNA: TGTGCCAGCAGTGTGGACAGGGAGGGTGGTGAGCAGTTCTTC.